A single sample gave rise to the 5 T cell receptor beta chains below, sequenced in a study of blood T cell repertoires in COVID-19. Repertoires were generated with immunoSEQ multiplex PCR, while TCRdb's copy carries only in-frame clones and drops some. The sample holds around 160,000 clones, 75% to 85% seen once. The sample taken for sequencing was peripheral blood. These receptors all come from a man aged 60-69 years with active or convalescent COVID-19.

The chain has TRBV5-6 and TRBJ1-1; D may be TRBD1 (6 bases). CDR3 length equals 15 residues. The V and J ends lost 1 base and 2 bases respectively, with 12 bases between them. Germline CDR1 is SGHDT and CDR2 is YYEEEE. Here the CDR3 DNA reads TGTGCCAGCAGCTTGCAGGCCAGGGGTAACACTGAAGCTTTCTTT. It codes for CASSLQARGNTEAFF.

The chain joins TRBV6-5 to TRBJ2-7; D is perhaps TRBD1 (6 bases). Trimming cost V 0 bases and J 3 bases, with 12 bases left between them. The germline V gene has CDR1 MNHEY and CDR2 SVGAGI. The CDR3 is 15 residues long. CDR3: CASSYSRQAVYEQYF. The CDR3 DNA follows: TGTGCCAGCAGTTACTCGAGACAGGCCGTCTACGAGCAGTACTTC.

The CDR3 is CASTIQASGNTIYF. The CDR3 DNA reads TGTGCCAGCACTATCCAGGCTTCTGGAAACACCATATATTTT. This chain connects TRBV2 to TRBJ1-3; D gene unclear. CDR1 and CDR2 (germline): SNHLY, FYNNEI. The CDR3 totals 14 residues. Deletions cut 7 bases from V and 1 base from J, with 11 bases between.

CDR3 coding DNA: TGTGCCAGTAGTATAGGGGGAGGCAACTACGAGCAGTACTTC. It yields the protein CASSIGGGNYEQYF. The genes are TRBV19 and TRBJ2-7, with a tentative D call TRBD2 (6 bases). Per germline, CDR1 LNHDA and CDR2 SQIVND (reference sequence). The CDR3 extends over 14 amino acids. V lost 1 base and J 3 bases, leaving 10 bases between the germline ends.

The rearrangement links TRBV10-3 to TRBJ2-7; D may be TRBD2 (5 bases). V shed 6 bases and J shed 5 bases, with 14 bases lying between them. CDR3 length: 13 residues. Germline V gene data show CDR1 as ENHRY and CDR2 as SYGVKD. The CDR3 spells CAIREGGGHEQYF. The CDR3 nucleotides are TGTGCCATCAGAGAAGGAGGAGGCCACGAGCAGTACTTC.